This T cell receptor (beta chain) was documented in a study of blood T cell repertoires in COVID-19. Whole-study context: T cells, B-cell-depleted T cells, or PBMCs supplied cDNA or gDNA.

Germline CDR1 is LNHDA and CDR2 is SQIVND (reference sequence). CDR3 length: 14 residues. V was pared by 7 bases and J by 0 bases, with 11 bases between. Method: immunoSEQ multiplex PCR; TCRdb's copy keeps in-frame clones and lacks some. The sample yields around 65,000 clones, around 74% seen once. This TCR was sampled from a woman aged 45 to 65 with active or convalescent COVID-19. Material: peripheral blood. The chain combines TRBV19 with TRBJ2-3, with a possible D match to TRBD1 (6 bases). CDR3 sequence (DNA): TGTGCCAGTACCCGGGACATTAGCACAGATACGCAGTATTTT. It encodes CASTRDISTDTQYF.